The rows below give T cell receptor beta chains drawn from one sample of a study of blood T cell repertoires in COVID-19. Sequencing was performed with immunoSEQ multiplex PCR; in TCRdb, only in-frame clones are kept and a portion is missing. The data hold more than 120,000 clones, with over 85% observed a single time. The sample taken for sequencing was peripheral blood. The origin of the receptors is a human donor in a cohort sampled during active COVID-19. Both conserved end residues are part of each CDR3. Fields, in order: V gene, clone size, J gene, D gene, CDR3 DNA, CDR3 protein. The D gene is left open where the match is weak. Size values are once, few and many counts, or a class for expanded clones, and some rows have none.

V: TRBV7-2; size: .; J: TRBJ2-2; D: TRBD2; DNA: TGTGCCAGCAGCTACCTAGCGGGGGTCGGGGAGCTGTTTTTT; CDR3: CASSYLAGVGELFF
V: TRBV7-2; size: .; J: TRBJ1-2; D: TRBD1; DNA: TGTGCCAGCAGCTTAGCCCTGACAGGGGCTGCTAACTATGGCTACACCTTC; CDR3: CASSLALTGAANYGYTF
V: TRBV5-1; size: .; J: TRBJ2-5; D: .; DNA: TGCGCCAGCAGCCCAGGGGGGGAGACCCAGTACTTC; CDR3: CASSPGGETQYF
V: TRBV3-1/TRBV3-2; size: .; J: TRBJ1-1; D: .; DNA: TGTGCCAGCAGCCGCCAAGGACAGAACACTGAAGCTTTCTTT; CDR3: CASSRQGQNTEAFF
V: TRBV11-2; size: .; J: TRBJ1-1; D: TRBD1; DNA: TGTGCCAGCAGCCTGTCCCGGGACAGGGAGGAAGCTTTCTTT; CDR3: CASSLSRDREEAFF
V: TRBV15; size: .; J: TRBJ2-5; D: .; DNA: TGTGCCACCAGCAGAGATCCCCAGGGGCAAGAGACCCAGTACTTC; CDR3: CATSRDPQGQETQYF
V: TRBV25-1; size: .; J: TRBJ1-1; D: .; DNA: TGTGCCAGCAGTGGGGCTGGGGGGAGAGGTGAAGCTTTCTTT; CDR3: CASSGAGGRGEAFF
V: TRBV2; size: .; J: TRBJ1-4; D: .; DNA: TGTGCCAGCAGTGAAGCGAGACAGTTTGGGGAAAAACTGTTTTTT; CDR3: CASSEARQFGEKLFF
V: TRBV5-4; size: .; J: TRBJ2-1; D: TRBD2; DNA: TGTGCCAGCAGCTTGGGCAGCGGGGGGCAAGAACAGTTCTTC; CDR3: CASSLGSGGQEQFF
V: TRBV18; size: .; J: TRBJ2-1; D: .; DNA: TGTGCCAGCTCACCAACCAGGGGCGGCACCTACAATGAGCAGTTCTTC; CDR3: CASSPTRGGTYNEQFF
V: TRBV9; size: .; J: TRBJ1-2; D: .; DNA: TGTGCCAGCAGCGTAGAGTCAGGGAATAACTATGGCTACACCTTC; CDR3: CASSVESGNNYGYTF
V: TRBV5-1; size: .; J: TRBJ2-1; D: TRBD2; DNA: TGCGCCAGCGAATCCAGCGGGGCTTCCAATGAGCAGTTCTTC; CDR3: CASESSGASNEQFF
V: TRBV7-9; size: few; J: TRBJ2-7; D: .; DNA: TGTGCCAGCACACCCCGGAGCTCCTACGAGCAGTACTTC; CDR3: CASTPRSSYEQYF
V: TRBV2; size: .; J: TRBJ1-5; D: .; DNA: TGTGCCAGCAGCGTTAATAGCAATCAGCCCCAGCATTTT; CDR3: CASSVNSNQPQHF
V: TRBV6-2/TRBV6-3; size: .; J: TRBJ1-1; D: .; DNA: TGTGCCAGCAGTTTTGGACTTAAGAACACTGAAGCTTTCTTT; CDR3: CASSFGLKNTEAFF
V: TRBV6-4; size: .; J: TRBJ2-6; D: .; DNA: TGTGCCAGCAGTGACACGGGGTCCTCTGGGGCCAACGTCCTGACTTTC; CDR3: CASSDTGSSGANVLTF
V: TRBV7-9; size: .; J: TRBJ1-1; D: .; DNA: TGTGCCAGCAGCCGAGGACGGGGAGCTTTCTTT; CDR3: CASSRGRGAFF
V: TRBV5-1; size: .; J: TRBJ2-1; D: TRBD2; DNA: TGCGCCAGCAGCTTAATAGCGGGGTCCGGGGATGAGCAGTTCTTC; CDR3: CASSLIAGSGDEQFF
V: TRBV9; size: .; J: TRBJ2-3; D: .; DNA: TGTGCCAGCAGCGTAGGCGCCGCAGATACGCAGTATTTT; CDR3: CASSVGAADTQYF
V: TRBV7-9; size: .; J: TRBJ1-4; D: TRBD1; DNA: TGTGCCAGCAGTTTACCGGGACAGGGAGAAAAACTGTTTTTT; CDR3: CASSLPGQGEKLFF
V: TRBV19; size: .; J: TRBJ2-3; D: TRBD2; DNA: TGTGCCAGTAGTATAGGGCATGGTAGCGGGATAGATACGCAGTATTTT; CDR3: CASSIGHGSGIDTQYF
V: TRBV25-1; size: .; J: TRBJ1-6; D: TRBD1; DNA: TGTGCCAGCAGTGATGCTGGACAGGGGGAGTATTCACCCCTCCACTTT; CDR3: CASSDAGQGEYSPLHF
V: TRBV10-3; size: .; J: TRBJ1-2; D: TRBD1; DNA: TGTGCCATCAGTGAGTACAGGGGCGACGATGGCTACACCTTC; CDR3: CAISEYRGDDGYTF
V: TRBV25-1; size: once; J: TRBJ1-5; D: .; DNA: TGTGCCAGCAGTGAATATCAAGTATCTCGGGACTTCCAGCATTTT; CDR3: CASSEYQVSRDFQHF
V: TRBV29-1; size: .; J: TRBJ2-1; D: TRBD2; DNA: TGCAGCGTTGCTAGCGGGGGGGCCAATGGTGAGCAGTTCTTC; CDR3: CSVASGGANGEQFF
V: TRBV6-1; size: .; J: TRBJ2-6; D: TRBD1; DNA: TGTGCCAGCAGTGAGCGGACAGGGGGCAGCTCTGGGGCCAACGTCCTGACTTTC; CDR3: CASSERTGGSSGANVLTF
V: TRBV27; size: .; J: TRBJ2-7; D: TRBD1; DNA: TGTGCCAGCAGTTTAGGGACAGCCTCCTACGAGCAGTACTTC; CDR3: CASSLGTASYEQYF
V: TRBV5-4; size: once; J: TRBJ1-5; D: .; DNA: TGTGCCACAGGGTGGGGCGGACGCAATCAGCCCCAGCATTTT; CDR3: CATGWGGRNQPQHF
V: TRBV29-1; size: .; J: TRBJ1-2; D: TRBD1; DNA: TGCAGCGCCTGGACAGGGCAAGGCTACACCTTC; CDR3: CSAWTGQGYTF
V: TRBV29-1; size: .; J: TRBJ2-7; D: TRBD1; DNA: TGCAGCGTTGACTCAGGGGGCCACGAGCAGTACTTC; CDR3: CSVDSGGHEQYF
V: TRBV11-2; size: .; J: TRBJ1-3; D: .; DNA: TGTGCCAGCACCCCGTATGCGGCGATCTCTGGAAACACCATATATTTT; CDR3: CASTPYAAISGNTIYF
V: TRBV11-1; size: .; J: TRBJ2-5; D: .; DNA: TGTGCCAGCAGCTTAGGTTGGGGACTGCAAGAGACCCAGTACTTC; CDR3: CASSLGWGLQETQYF
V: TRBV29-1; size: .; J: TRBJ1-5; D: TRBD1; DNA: TGCAGCGTTGGACAGGGTAGCAATCAGCCCCAGCATTTT; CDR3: CSVGQGSNQPQHF
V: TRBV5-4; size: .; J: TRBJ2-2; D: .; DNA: TGTGCCAGCAGCTCCAACAGGGGGGGGAACACCGGGGAGCTGTTTTTT; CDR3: CASSSNRGGNTGELFF
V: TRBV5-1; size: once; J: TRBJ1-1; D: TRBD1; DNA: TGCGCCAGCAGCGGACAGGGAGCGAACACTGAAGCTTTCTTT; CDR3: CASSGQGANTEAFF
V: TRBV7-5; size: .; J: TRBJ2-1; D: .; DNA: TGTGCCAGAAGCCCGGACGGACAGTTCAATGAGCAGTTCTTC; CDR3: CARSPDGQFNEQFF